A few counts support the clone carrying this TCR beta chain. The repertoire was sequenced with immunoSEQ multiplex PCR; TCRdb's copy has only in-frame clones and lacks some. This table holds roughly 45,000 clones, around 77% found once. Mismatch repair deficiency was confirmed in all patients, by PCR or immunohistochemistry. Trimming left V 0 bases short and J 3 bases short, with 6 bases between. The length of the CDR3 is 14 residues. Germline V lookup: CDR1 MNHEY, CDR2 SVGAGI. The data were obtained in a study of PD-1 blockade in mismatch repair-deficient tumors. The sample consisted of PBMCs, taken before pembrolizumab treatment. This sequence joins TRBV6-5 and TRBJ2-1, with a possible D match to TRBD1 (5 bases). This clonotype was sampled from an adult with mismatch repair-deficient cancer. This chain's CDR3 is CASSYSTDYNEQFF. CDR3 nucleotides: TGTGCCAGCAGTTACTCGACAGACTACAATGAGCAGTTCTTC.